The TCR beta chain described here comes from a study of blood T cell repertoires in COVID-19. TCRdb keeps only in-frame clones here, not all; method: immunoSEQ multiplex PCR. The data contain 250,000 to 300,000 clones, roughly four fifths of them singletons. Germline CDR1 reads KGHDR; CDR2 reads SFDVKD. The CDR3 contains 16 residues. With 1 base clipped from V and 6 bases from J, the junction kept 8 bases outside the gene matches. The rearrangement joins TRBV24-1 to TRBJ2-1; 7 positions match TRBD2. This receptor was identified in a young man with acute COVID-19. Sequencing was done on a sample of PBMCs or T cells enriched from blood (not recorded which). CDR3 coding DNA: TGTGCCACCAGTGATTTAGCGGGGAGCGTCCGCAATGAGCAGTTCTTC. It encodes CATSDLAGSVRNEQFF.